This is a list of T cell receptor beta chains from one sample in a study of T-cell reconstitution after alpha-beta-depleted transplantation in children. TCRdb passed the PCR reads through MiXCR, listing each CDR3 protein once. The sample holds 500,000 to 600,000 distinct CDR3 sequences; 25% to 30% are singletons and the top ten take under 45%. Material: PBMCs, obtained before TCRalphabeta/CD19-depleted stem cell transplant. The receptor source for this set is a boy younger than two with Wiskott-Aldrich syndrome, due to receive a stem cell transplant. Both conserved end residues are part of each CDR3. The D gene is left open where the match is weak. A row's size may be missing; if present it is once, few, many or a size class.

clone_size,cdr3_length,v_call,j_call,d_call,cdr3_nt,cdr3_aa
-,17,TRBV27,TRBJ2-1,TRBD1,TGTGCCAGCAGTTTATTAATAACAGGGGGCTCCTACAATGAGCAGTTCTTC,CASSLLITGGSYNEQFF
few,14,TRBV27,TRBJ2-5,-,TGTGCCAGCAGGCCGGGGACTCCCGGAAAGACCCAGTACTTC,CASRPGTPGKTQYF
-,18,TRBV5-6,TRBJ1-6,-,TGTGCCAGCAGCTTGGCGGCAGGGGTCAGCTCCTATAATTCACCCCTCCACTTT,CASSLAAGVSSYNSPLHF
few,17,TRBV7-2,TRBJ2-3,TRBD2,TGTGCCAGCAGCTTGGGATATAGCGGGCAGAGCACAGATACGCAGTATTTT,CASSLGYSGQSTDTQYF
-,16,TRBV12-3/TRBV12-4,TRBJ2-3,-,TGTGCCAGCAGCCCTCATGGCCTTGGTAGCACAGATACGCAGTATTTT,CASSPHGLGSTDTQYF
few,12,TRBV5-1,TRBJ2-5,-,TGCGCCAGCCGGTACCCCGAGGAGACCCAGTACTTC,CASRYPEETQYF
few,14,TRBV7-8,TRBJ2-7,-,TGTGCCAGCAGTCGGACCCGGAGTACGGGGGAGCAGTACTTC,CASSRTRSTGEQYF
-,17,TRBV7-8,TRBJ2-7,-,TGTGCCAGCAGCTTGAGGACAGACCTCAGCGCTTGGTACGAGCAGTACTTC,CASSLRTDLSAWYEQYF
-,14,TRBV10-2,TRBJ2-2,-,TGCGCCAGCAAGGGTAGCATGGGCACCGGGGAGCTGTTTTTT,CASKGSMGTGELFF
few,16,TRBV20-1,TRBJ2-1,TRBD1,TGCAGTGCTAGAGATCAAATGGGACAGGGCTACAATGAGCAGTTCTTC,CSARDQMGQGYNEQFF
-,12,TRBV10-3,TRBJ2-1,-,TGTGCCATCAGTGACGGGGCAAATGAGCAGTTCTTC,CAISDGANEQFF
-,17,TRBV3-1,TRBJ2-1,-,TGTGCCAGCAGCCAAGAATCGGGTCGGAGTTCCTACAATGAGCAGTTCTTC,CASSQESGRSSYNEQFF
-,12,TRBV5-5,TRBJ1-2,-,TGTGCCAGCAGCTTCCGGATGCGGGGCTACACCTTC,CASSFRMRGYTF
-,18,TRBV5-1,TRBJ2-6,-,TGCGCCAGCAGCTTGTCGGGGACCGCCTCGCCTGGGGCCAACGTCCTGACTTTC,CASSLSGTASPGANVLTF
-,14,TRBV5-1,TRBJ2-7,-,TGCGCCAGCAGCTTGGCCCGGGGGATCTACGAGCAGTACTTC,CASSLARGIYEQYF
-,15,TRBV5-1,TRBJ2-7,TRBD2,TGCGCCAGCAGCTGGACGGCTAGCGGGAGGTACGAGCAGTACTTC,CASSWTASGRYEQYF
-,13,TRBV5-1,TRBJ2-7,TRBD2,TGCGCCAGCACAGGGCGGGAGCACTACGAGCAGTACTTC,CASTGREHYEQYF
-,15,TRBV20-1,TRBJ2-2,-,TGCTGTGCTAGCGGTTGGACAGGGACCACCGGGGAGCTGTTTTTT,CCASGWTGTTGELFF
few,12,TRBV12-3/TRBV12-4,TRBJ1-4,-,TGTGCCAGCAAAGACAGACATGAAAAACTGTTTTTT,CASKDRHEKLFF
-,14,TRBV15,TRBJ2-1,-,TGTGCCACCAGCAGAGACAGGGGCCCCTATGAGCAGTTCTTC,CATSRDRGPYEQFF
-,15,TRBV14,TRBJ2-1,-,TGTGCCAGCAGCCCTAGGGAGAGTAGGCACAATGAGCAGTTCTTC,CASSPRESRHNEQFF
-,14,TRBV20-1,TRBJ2-4,-,TGCAGTGCTAGGGGCAGCTTAGCCAAAAACATTCAGTACTTC,CSARGSLAKNIQYF
-,13,TRBV5-1,TRBJ1-1,-,TGCGCCAGCAGCGACTTTGCGGACACTGAAGCTTTCTTT,CASSDFADTEAFF
few,16,TRBV7-6,TRBJ2-7,-,TGTGCCAGCAGCTTAGGGATAGGGACGGGCTCCTACGAGCAGTACTTC,CASSLGIGTGSYEQYF
-,13,TRBV29-1,TRBJ2-7,TRBD1,TGCAGCGTTGTCCGGACAGGGGCTCACGAGCAGTACTTC,CSVVRTGAHEQYF
many,14,TRBV5-1,TRBJ1-1,-,TGCGCCAGCAGCATTGGGACGGTGAACACTGAAGCTTTCTTT,CASSIGTVNTEAFF
-,14,TRBV20-1,TRBJ2-1,-,TGCAGTGCTAGAGGGGACCAAAACTACAATGAGCAGTTCTTC,CSARGDQNYNEQFF
few,12,TRBV27,TRBJ2-7,-,TGTGCCAGCAGACCTCCCCTAGGAACGGCGTACTTC,CASRPPLGTAYF
few,15,TRBV27,TRBJ2-6,-,TGTGCCAGCAGTACAAGGGGGGCTGGGGCCAACGTCCTGACTTTC,CASSTRGAGANVLTF
-,13,TRBV6-1,TRBJ2-2,-,TGTGCCAGCAGTGAAGCGCGTGCCGGGGAGCTGTTTTTT,CASSEARAGELFF
-,20,TRBV10-3,TRBJ2-2,TRBD2,TGTGCCATCAGTGAAGGAAGAGTTCGGCGGGAGGGCCGAGGCACCGGGGAGCTGTTTTTT,CAISEGRVRREGRGTGELFF